Shown below are 18 T cell receptor beta chains from a single sample sequenced in a study of blood T cell repertoires in COVID-19. Clones were sequenced by immunoSEQ multiplex PCR, and TCRdb holds only the in-frame ones, with some missing. In the table there are roughly 70,000 clones, approximately 90% of which are singletons. Sequenced sample: peripheral blood. The source of these receptors is a man between 65 and 80 years old with active COVID-19.

The chain combines TRBV9 with TRBJ1-1; D might be TRBD1 (5 bases). Germline V CDR1 and CDR2: SGDLS, YYNGEE. The CDR3 totals 14 residues. V was clipped by 0 bases and J by 8 bases, with 14 bases between them. The CDR3 reads CASSVGATRGEAFF. CDR3 DNA: TGTGCCAGCAGCGTAGGGGCAACCCGGGGGGAAGCTTTCTTT.

This rearrangement joins TRBV5-1 to TRBJ2-2; 9 bases map to TRBD1. J was trimmed by 4 bases and V by 5 bases; bases with no gene match: 6. The CDR3 sequence is 15 residues long. Germline lookup yields CDR1 SGHRS and CDR2 YFSETQ. The CDR3 sequence is CASRAGTGTTGELFF. The CDR3 DNA reads as TGCGCCAGCAGAGCCGGGACAGGGACCACCGGGGAGCTGTTTTTT.

CDR3 DNA: TGCAGCGTTGTGAGGACTAGCGGATACAATGAGCAGTTCTTC. Residues: CSVVRTSGYNEQFF. The chain has TRBV29-1 and TRBJ2-1; 10 positions agree with TRBD2. CDR1 SQVTM and CDR2 ANQGSEA come from the germline V gene. The V gene end was trimmed by 4 bases and the J gene end by 4 bases; junction bases not matched to a gene: 4. The CDR3 runs 14 residues.

The chain couples TRBV3-1 (or the pseudogene TRBV3-2) to TRBJ2-5; 8 nucleotides agree with TRBD1. Trimming took 4 bases from V and 5 from J; bases not matched to a gene: 9. Looked up from germline, CDR1 is LGHDT and CDR2 is YNNKEL (reference sequence). The CDR3 length is 15 residues. CDR3 sequence (DNA): TGTGCCAGCAGCCCCGCCACAGGGGGTTGGGAGACCCAGTACTTC. Translated: CASSPATGGWETQYF.

This sequence joins TRBV20-1 and TRBJ1-1; no clear D gene. V lost 3 bases, J lost 6 bases, and 11 bases lay in between. The CDR3 is made up of 12 amino acids. The germline V gene encodes CDR1 DFQATT and CDR2 SNEGSKA (reference sequence). The CDR3 here is CSASRGLAEAFF. Written as DNA, the CDR3 is TGCAGTGCTAGTCGAGGTTTAGCTGAAGCTTTCTTT.

The V and J genes are TRBV11-3 and TRBJ2-7; D unclear. The CDR3 covers 15 residues. Germline CDR1 SGHNT, CDR2 YENEEA. Trimming cost V 5 bases and J 3 bases, with 17 bases left between them. In DNA, the CDR3 is TGTGCCAGCAGCCCGAGTGGGTCGCGGAACTACGAGCAGTACTTC. The encoded protein is CASSPSGSRNYEQYF.

The genes are TRBV19 and TRBJ2-7, with a possible D match to TRBD2 (6 bases). The CDR3 spans 14 residues. Germline CDR1 is LNHDA and CDR2 is SQIVND (reference sequence). Trimming took 7 bases from V and 3 from J, leaving 16 bases between them. The CDR3 bases are TGTGCCAGTACCCAGGCCCGGGGGAACTACGAGCAGTACTTC. It codes for CASTQARGNYEQYF.

This chain uses TRBV7-2 with TRBJ2-3; no reliable D call. V lost 3 bases, J lost 2 bases, and 9 bases lay in between. The CDR3 is 14 residues long. Germline V gives CDR1 SGHTA, CDR2 FQGNSA. The CDR3 coding sequence is TGTGCCAGCAGCTTGGGCAGCTACACAGATACGCAGTATTTT. This gives the protein CASSLGSYTDTQYF. Together with reference TRBV7-2 and TRBJ2-3, the CDR3 gives the full variable domain: GAGVSQSPSNKVTEKGKDVELRCDPISGHTALYWYRQSLGQGLEFLIYFQGNSAPDKSGLPSDRFSAERTGGSVSTLTIQRTQQEDSAVYLCASSLGSYTDTQYFGPGTRLTVL.

V and J are TRBV28 and TRBJ2-3, with TRBD2 matching over 8 bases. The CDR3 is 16 residues long. Germline-derived CDR1 and CDR2 are MDHEN and SYDVKM. The V segment lost 6 bases and the J segment 5 bases; nucleotides outside the gene matches: 13. CDR3: CASSTVGSGTRDTQYF. The CDR3 bases are TGTGCCAGCAGCACCGTTGGTAGCGGGACGAGAGATACGCAGTATTTT.

The chain links TRBV5-3 to TRBJ2-5; 8 nucleotides agree with TRBD1. TRBV5-3 is recorded as an ORF, its role being uncertain. J was trimmed by 4 bases and V by 3 bases; bases with no gene match: 8. This CDR3 region has 15 residues. CDR3: CARSSLDRARETQYF. CDR3 bases: TGTGCCAGAAGCTCTTTGGACAGGGCCAGAGAGACCCAGTACTTC.

The rearrangement joins TRBV19 to TRBJ2-3, with D tentatively TRBD1 (6 bases). Germline loops: CDR1 LNHDA, CDR2 SQIVND (reference sequence). Trimming shortened V by 5 bases and J by 3 bases, and 9 bases separated the two germline ends. This CDR3 has 13 residues. As DNA, the CDR3 is TGTGCCAGTAGTGAGAGGGGGACAGATACGCAGTATTTT. It codes for CASSERGTDTQYF. Using reference TRBV19 and TRBJ2-3 for the parts outside the CDR3, the full variable domain is DGGITQSPKYLFRKEGQNVTLSCEQNLNHDAMYWYRQDPGQGLRLIYYSQIVNDFQKGDIAEGYSVSREKKESFPLTVTSAQKNPTAFYLCASSERGTDTQYFGPGTRLTVL.

Only one count was recorded for this clone. The rearrangement links TRBV9 to TRBJ2-5; no clear D. CDR3 length: 12 residues. Germline values: CDR1 SGDLS, CDR2 YYNGEE. The V end lost 10 bases, the J end lost 5 bases, and 15 bases lay between the germline ends. The CDR3 DNA reads as TGTGCCTCCAAAACGGTCGGGGAGACCCAGTACTTC. Translated, it gives CASKTVGETQYF.

The chain joins TRBV12-5 to TRBJ2-3; TRBD1 is a possible D gene (5 bases). The CDR3 has 13 amino acids. CDR1 LGHNT and CDR2 FRNRAP come from the germline V gene. With 7 bases removed from V and 1 base from J, the gap between germline ends came to 9 bases. CDR3 bases: TGTGCTAGTGCGTGGGGCGGCACAGATACGCAGTATTTT. This codes for CASAWGGTDTQYF.

The gene calls are TRBV11-1 and TRBJ2-5; 9 positions match TRBD1. Germline loops: CDR1 SGHAT, CDR2 FQDESV (reference sequence). Germline trimming cut 1 base from V and 4 bases from J; bases unmatched to any gene: 4. The CDR3 spans 15 residues. Written as DNA, the CDR3 is TGTGCCAGCAGCTTAGTGGGGACAGGGCGAGAGACCCAGTACTTC. This encodes CASSLVGTGRETQYF.

The gene calls are TRBV30 and TRBJ2-7; 11 nucleotides line up with TRBD2. This CDR3 contains 15 residues. J gave up 0 bases and V 5 bases, and 6 bases lay outside the gene matches. CDR1 and CDR2 (germline): GTSNPN, SVGIG (reference sequence). CDR3 residues: CAWGGTSGLSYEQYF. CDR3 DNA sequence: TGTGCCTGGGGGGGGACTAGCGGACTCTCCTACGAGCAGTACTTC.

As DNA, the CDR3 is TGTGCCAGCAGTCCCAATAGACTAGCGGGAGGCTACGAGCAGTACTTC. It yields the protein CASSPNRLAGGYEQYF. This rearrangement joins TRBV6-2 or TRBV6-3 to TRBJ2-7, with TRBD2 matching 13 bases. Germline V gives CDR1 MNHEY, CDR2 SVGEGT. This CDR3 comprises 16 residues. V trimming: 5 bases; J trimming: 3 bases; junction bases outside the gene matches: 7.

This clone has more than one count but fewer than ten. The gene calls are TRBV7-9 and TRBJ2-1, with D uncertain. The CDR3 runs 12 residues. Trimming cost V 5 bases and J 4 bases, with 6 bases left between them. Germline V gives CDR1 SEHNR, CDR2 FQNEAQ (reference sequence). The chain's CDR3 is CASSPSYNEQFF. In DNA, the CDR3 is TGTGCCAGCAGCCCTAGTTACAATGAGCAGTTCTTC.

As DNA, the CDR3 is TGCGCCAGCAGCTTGGAGGGACTGGGGTCCTACGAGCAGTACTTC. As protein: CASSLEGLGSYEQYF. The gene calls are TRBV5-1 and TRBJ2-7; tentative D call: TRBD2 (6 bases). This CDR3 spans 15 amino acids. V lost 0 bases and J lost 1, with 11 bases in between. Germline CDR1 is SGHRS and CDR2 is YFSETQ. Together with reference TRBV5-1 and TRBJ2-7, the CDR3 gives the full variable domain: KAGVTQTPRYLIKTRGQQVTLSCSPISGHRSVSWYQQTPGQGLQFLFEYFSETQRNKGNFPGRFSGRQFSNSRSEMNVSTLELGDSALYLCASSLEGLGSYEQYFGPGTRLTVT.